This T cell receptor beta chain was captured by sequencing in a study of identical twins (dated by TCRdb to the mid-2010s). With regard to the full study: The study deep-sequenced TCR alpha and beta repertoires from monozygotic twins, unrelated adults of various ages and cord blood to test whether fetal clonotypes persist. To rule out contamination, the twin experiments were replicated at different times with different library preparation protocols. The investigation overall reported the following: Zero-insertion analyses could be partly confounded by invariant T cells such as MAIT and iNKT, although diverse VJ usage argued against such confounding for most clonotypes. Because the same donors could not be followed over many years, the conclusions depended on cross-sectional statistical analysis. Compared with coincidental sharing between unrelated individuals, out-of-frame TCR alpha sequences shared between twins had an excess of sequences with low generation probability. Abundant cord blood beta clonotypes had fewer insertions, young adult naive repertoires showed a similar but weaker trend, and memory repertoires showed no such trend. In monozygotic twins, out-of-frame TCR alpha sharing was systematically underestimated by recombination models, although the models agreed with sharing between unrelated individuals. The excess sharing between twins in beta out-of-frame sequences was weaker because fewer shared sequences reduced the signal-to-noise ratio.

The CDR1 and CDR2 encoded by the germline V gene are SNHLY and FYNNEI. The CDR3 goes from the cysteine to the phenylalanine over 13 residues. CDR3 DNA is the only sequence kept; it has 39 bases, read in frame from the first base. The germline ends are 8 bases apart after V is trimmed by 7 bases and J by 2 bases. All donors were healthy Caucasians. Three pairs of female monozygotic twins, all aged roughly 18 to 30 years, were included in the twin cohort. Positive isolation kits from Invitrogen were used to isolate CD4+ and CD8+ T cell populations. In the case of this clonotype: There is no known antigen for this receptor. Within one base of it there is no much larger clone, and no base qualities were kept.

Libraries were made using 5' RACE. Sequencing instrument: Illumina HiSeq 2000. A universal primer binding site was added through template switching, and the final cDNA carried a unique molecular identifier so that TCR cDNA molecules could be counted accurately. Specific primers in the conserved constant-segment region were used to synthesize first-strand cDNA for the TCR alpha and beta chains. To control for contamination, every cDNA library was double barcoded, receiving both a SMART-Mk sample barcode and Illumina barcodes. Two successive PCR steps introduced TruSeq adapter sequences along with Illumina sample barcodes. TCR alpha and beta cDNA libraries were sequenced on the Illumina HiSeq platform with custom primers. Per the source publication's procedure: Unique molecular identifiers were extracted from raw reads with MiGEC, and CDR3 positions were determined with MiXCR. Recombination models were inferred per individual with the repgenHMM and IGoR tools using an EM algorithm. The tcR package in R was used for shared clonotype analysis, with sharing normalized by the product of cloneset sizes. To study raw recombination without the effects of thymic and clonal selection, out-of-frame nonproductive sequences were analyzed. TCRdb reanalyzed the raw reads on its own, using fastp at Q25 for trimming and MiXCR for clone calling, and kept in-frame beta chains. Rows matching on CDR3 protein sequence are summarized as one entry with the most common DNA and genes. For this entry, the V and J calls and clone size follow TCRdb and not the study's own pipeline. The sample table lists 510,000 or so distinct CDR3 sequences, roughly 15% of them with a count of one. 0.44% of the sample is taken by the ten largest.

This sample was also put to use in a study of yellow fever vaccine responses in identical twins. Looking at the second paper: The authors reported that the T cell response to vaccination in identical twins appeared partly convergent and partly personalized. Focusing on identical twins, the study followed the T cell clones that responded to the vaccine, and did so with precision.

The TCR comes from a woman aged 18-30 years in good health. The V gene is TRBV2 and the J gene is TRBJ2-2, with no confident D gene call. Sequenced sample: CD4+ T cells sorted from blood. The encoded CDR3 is CASKVDNTGELFF. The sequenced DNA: TGTGCCAGCAAGGTTGACAACACCGGGGAGCTGTTTTTT.